This T cell receptor (beta chain) was identified in a study of blood T cell repertoires in COVID-19. The germline gives CDR1 SGHRS, CDR2 YFSETQ. Between the trimmed V and J ends, which lost 4 bases and 3 bases, there was a span of 14 bases. The CDR3 sequence is 14 residues long. Generated by immunoSEQ multiplex PCR, the TCRdb table keeps only in-frame clones and is missing some. The table has approximately 430,000 clones, roughly 90% seen once. The clonotype originates from a woman aged 30 to 39 with active or convalescent COVID-19. The chain joins TRBV5-1 to TRBJ2-7; perhaps TRBD1 as D (5 bases). The sample consisted of peripheral blood. In DNA, the CDR3 is TGCGCCAGCAGCCAGGAGACAGCGAACTACGAGCAGTACTTC. Protein: CASSQETANYEQYF.